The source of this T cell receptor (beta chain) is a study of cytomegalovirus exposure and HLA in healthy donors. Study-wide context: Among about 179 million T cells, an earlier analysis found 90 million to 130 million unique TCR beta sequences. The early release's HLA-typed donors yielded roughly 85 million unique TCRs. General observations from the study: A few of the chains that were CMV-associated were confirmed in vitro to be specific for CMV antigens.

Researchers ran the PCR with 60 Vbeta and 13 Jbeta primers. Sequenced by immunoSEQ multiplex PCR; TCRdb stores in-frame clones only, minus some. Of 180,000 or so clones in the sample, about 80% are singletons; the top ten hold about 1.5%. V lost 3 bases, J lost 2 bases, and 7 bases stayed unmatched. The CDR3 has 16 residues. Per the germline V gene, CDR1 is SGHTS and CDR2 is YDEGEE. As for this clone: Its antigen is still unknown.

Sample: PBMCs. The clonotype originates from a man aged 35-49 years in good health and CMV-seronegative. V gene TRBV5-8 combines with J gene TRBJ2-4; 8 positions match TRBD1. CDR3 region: CASSSGQGGPKNIQYF. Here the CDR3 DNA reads TGTGCCAGCAGCTCCGGACAGGGTGGACCCAAAAACATTCAGTACTTC.